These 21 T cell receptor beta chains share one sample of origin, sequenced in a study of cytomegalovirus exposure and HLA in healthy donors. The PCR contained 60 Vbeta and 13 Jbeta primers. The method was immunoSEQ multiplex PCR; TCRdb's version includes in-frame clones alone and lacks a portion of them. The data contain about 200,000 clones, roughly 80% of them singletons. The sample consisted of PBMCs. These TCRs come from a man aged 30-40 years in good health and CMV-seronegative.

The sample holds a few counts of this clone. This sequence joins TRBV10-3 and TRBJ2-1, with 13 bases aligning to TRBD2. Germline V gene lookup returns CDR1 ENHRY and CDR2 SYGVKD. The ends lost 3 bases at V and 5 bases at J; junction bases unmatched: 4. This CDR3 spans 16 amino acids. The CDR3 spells CAISDPGLAGNNEQFF. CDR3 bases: TGTGCCATCAGTGATCCGGGACTAGCGGGGAACAATGAGCAGTTCTTC.

The CDR3 DNA reads as TGCGCCTCCGGGCAGGGTAATGAGCAGTTCTTC. Residues: CASGQGNEQFF. The rearrangement links TRBV5-1 to TRBJ2-1, with D possibly matching TRBD1 (5 bases). CDR1 and CDR2 from the germline V gene are SGHRS and YFSETQ. Trimming left V 10 bases short and J 7 bases short, with 12 bases between. The CDR3 sequence is 11 residues long.

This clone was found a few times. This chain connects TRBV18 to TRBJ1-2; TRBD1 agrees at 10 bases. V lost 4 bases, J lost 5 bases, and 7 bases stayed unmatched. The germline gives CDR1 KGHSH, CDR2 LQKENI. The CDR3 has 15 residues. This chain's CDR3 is CASSQPGQGWYGYTF. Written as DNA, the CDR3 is TGTGCCAGCTCACAACCGGGACAGGGGTGGTATGGCTACACCTTC.

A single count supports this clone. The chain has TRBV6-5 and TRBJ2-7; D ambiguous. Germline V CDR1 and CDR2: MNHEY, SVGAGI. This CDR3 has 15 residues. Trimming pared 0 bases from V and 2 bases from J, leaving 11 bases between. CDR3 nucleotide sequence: TGTGCCAGCAGTTACTCGGAGAGTGCGACCTACGAGCAGTACTTC. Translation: CASSYSESATYEQYF.

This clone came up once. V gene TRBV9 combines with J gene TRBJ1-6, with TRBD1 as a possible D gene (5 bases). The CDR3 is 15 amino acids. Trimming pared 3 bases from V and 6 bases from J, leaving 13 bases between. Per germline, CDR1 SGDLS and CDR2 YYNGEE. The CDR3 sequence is CASSAGDRGNSPLHF. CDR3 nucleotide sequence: TGTGCCAGCAGCGCAGGAGATAGGGGTAATTCACCCCTCCACTTT. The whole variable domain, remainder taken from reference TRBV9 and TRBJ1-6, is DSGVTQTPKHLITATGQRVTLRCSPRSGDLSVYWYQQSLDQGLQFLIQYYNGEERAKGNILERFSAQQFPDLHSELNLSSLELGDSALYFCASSAGDRGNSPLHFGNGTRLTVT.

The chain's CDR3 is CASSYSSYEQYF. CDR3 nucleotide sequence: TGTGCCAGCAGCTACAGCTCCTACGAGCAGTACTTC. V and J are TRBV2 and TRBJ2-7; D is uncertain. Germline values: CDR1 SNHLY, CDR2 FYNNEI. The CDR3 is 12 amino acids. The germline V and J ends were trimmed by 6 bases and 0 bases, with 6 bases remaining between them.

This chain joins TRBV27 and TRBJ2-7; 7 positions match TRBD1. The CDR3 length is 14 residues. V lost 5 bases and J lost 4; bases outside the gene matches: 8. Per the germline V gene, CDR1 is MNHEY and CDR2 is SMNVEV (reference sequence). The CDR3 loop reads CASSIRDRAYEQYF. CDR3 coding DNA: TGTGCCAGCAGTATCCGGGACAGAGCATACGAGCAGTACTTC.

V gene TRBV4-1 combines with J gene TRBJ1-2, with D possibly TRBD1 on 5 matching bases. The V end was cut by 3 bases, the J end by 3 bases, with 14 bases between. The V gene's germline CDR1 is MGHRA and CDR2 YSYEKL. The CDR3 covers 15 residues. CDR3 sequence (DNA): TGCGCCAGCAGCCATGCGACAGACCAACACTATGGCTACACCTTC. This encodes CASSHATDQHYGYTF.

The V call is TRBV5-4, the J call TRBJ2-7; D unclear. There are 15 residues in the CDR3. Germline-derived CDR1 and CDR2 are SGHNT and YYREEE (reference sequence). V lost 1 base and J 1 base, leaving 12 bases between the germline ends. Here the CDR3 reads CASSLPGTVSYEQYF. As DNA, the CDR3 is TGTGCCAGCAGCTTGCCAGGTACTGTATCCTACGAGCAGTACTTC.

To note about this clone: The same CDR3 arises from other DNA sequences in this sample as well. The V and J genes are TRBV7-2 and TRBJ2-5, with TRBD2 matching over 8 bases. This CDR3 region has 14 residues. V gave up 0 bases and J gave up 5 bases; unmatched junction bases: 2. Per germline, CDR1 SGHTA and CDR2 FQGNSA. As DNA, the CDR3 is TGTGCCAGCAGCTTAGCGGGACTAGGCGAGACCCAGTACTTC. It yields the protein CASSLAGLGETQYF.

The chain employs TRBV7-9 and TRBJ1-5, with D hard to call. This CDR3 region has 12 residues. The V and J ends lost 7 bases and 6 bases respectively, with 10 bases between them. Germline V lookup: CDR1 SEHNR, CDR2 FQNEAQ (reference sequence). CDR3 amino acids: CASNRGGQPQHF. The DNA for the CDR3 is TGTGCCAGCAACCGAGGAGGTCAGCCCCAGCATTTT.

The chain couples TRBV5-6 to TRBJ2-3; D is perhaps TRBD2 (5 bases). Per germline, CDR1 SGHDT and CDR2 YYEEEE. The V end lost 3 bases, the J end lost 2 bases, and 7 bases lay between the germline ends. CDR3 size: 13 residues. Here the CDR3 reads CASSSGNTDTQYF. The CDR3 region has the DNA TGTGCCAGCAGCTCCGGGAACACAGATACGCAGTATTTT.

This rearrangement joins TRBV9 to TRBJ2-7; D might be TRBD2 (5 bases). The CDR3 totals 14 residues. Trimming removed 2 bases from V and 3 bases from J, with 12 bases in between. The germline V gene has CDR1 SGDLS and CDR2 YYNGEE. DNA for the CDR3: TGTGCCAGCAGCGTGAGGGCAGAGGGCTACGAGCAGTACTTC. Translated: CASSVRAEGYEQYF.

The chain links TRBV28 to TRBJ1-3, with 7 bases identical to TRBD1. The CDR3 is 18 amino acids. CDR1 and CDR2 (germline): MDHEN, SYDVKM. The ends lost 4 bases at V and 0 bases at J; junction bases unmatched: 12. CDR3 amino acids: CASSSLWDSSNSGNTIYF. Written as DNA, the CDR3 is TGTGCCAGCAGTTCGTTATGGGACAGCAGCAACTCTGGAAACACCATATATTTT.

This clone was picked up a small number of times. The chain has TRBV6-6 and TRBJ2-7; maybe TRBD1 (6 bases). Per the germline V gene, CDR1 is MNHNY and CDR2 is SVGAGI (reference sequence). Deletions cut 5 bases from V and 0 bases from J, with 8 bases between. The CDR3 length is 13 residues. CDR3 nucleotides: TGTGCCAGCAGTCAGGGGACCTCCTACGAGCAGTACTTC. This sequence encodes CASSQGTSYEQYF.

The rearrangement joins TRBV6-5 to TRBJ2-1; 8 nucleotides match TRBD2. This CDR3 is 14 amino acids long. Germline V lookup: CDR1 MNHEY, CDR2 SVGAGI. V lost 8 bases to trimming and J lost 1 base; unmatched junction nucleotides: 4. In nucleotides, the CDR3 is TGTGCCAGCCACCCGGGGGGGTCCTACAATGAGCAGTTCTTC. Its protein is CASHPGGSYNEQFF.

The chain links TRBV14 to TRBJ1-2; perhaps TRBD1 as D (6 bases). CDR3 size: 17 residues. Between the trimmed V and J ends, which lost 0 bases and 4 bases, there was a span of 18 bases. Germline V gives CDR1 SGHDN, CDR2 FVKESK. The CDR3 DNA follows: TGTGCCAGCAGCCAAGATCACCTACAGGGAAATTTCTATGGCTACACCTTC. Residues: CASSQDHLQGNFYGYTF. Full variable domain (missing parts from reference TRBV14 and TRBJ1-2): EAGVTQFPSHSVIEKGQTVTLRCDPISGHDNLYWYRRVMGKEIKFLLHFVKESKQDESGMPNNRFLAERTGGTYSTLKVQPAELEDSGVYFCASSQDHLQGNFYGYTFGSGTRLTVV.

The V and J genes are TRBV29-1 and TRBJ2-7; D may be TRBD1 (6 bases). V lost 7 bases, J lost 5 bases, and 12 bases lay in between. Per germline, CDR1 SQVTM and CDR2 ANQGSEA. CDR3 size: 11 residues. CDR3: CSDRVLHEQYF. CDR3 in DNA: TGCAGCGACAGGGTTCTCCACGAGCAGTACTTC.

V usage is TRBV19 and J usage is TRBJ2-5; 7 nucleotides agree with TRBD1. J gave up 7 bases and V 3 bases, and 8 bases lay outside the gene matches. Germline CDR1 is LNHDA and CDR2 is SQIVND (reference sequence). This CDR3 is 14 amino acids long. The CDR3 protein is CASSMAAGGRTQYF. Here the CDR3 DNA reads TGTGCCAGTAGTATGGCGGCAGGGGGTAGGACCCAGTACTTC.

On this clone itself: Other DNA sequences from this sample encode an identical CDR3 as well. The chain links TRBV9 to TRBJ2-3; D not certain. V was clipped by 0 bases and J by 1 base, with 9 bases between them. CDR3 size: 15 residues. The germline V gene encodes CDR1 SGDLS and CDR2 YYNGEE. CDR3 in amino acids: CASSVAGFGTDTQYF. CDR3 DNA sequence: TGTGCCAGCAGCGTAGCCGGGTTTGGCACAGATACGCAGTATTTT.

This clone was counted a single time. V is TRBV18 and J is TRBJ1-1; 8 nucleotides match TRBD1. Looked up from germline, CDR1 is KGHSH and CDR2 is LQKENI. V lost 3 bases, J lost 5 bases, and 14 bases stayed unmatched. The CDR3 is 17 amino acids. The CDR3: CASSPQQAGTGETEAFF. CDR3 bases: TGTGCCAGCTCACCCCAGCAGGCGGGGACAGGTGAAACTGAAGCTTTCTTT.